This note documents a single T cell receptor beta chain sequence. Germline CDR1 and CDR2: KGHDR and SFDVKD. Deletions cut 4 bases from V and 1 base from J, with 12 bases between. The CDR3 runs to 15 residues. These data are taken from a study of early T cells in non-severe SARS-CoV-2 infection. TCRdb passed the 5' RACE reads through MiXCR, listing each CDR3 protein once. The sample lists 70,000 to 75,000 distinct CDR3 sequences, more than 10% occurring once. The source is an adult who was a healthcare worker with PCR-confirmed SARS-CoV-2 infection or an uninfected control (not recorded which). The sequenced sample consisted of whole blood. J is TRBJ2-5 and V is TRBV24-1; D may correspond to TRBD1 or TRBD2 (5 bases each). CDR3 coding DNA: TGTGCCACCAGTGACCCGGGACGGACCCAAGAGACCCAGTACTTC. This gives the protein CATSDPGRTQETQYF.